This T cell receptor beta chain is from a study of control samples from healthy donors and cancer patients. The method was immunoSEQ multiplex PCR; TCRdb's version includes in-frame clones alone and lacks a portion of them. The repertoire includes about 140,000 clones, more than 80% of them detected once, and approximately 7% sits in the top ten. Germline assignment: CDR1 SEHNR and CDR2 FQNEAQ (reference sequence). V gave up 5 bases and J gave up 3 bases, with 11 bases separating them. The CDR3 is 13 residues long. This chain links TRBV7-9 with TRBJ2-7; D unclear. The origin of this receptor is a man aged 18-30 years in good health. The material sequenced was blood. CDR3 loop: CASSPGVGYEQYF. Here the CDR3 DNA reads TGTGCCAGCAGCCCCGGAGTAGGCTACGAGCAGTACTTC.